Listed below are T cell receptor beta chains from one sample, sequenced in a study of T cells after somatic rescue of genetic block. Assay: immunoSEQ multiplex PCR; the TCRdb copy retains only in-frame clones and omits some. The sample shows 100,000 to 120,000 clones, 75% to 95% of them seen only once. The sample consisted of peripheral blood mononuclear cells (PBMCs). These receptors all come from a woman between 18 and 29 years old. The CDR3 runs from the conserved cysteine through the conserved F or W. The order of the fields is J gene, D gene, clone size, V gene, CDR3 DNA, CDR3 protein. A D gene is named only where the DNA matches it firmly. The size entry is marked missing in some rows and otherwise reads once, few, many or a size class.

J gene: TRBJ2-3
D gene: TRBD2
clone size: -
V gene: TRBV9
CDR3 DNA: TGTGCCAGCAGCGCACCACTAGCGGGGGGAAGTGGAGATACGCAGTATTTT
CDR3 protein: CASSAPLAGGSGDTQYF

J gene: TRBJ2-6
D gene: -
clone size: -
V gene: TRBV6-5
CDR3 DNA: TGTGCCAGCAGTTTTTATCTCTCTGGGGCCAACGTCCTGACTTTC
CDR3 protein: CASSFYLSGANVLTF

J gene: TRBJ2-1
D gene: TRBD2
clone size: -
V gene: TRBV15
CDR3 DNA: TGTGCCACCAGCGCCGGACTAGCGGGGGGGTTCCTGCGCTCCTACAATGAGCAGTTCTTC
CDR3 protein: CATSAGLAGGFLRSYNEQFF

J gene: TRBJ1-4
D gene: TRBD1
clone size: -
V gene: TRBV10-3
CDR3 DNA: TGTGCCACCGCGGACAGGGATGAAAAACTGTTTTTT
CDR3 protein: CATADRDEKLFF

J gene: TRBJ1-1
D gene: -
clone size: -
V gene: TRBV5-1
CDR3 DNA: TGCGCCAGCAGCTTGGAGGCATACGGCAGGGGAAATACTGAAGCTTTCTTT
CDR3 protein: CASSLEAYGRGNTEAFF

J gene: TRBJ1-1
D gene: -
clone size: once
V gene: TRBV10-3
CDR3 DNA: TGTGCCATCACCGTCTCAAGGGAGAGAGGGACTGAAGCTTTCTTT
CDR3 protein: CAITVSRERGTEAFF

J gene: TRBJ1-6
D gene: -
clone size: -
V gene: TRBV7-6
CDR3 DNA: TGTGCCAGCAGCTCCACAGGGACTCCTCGGAATTCACCCCTCCACTTT
CDR3 protein: CASSSTGTPRNSPLHF

J gene: TRBJ1-4
D gene: -
clone size: few
V gene: TRBV7-9
CDR3 DNA: TGTGCCAGCAGCTTAGGGCGGGGACGCAATGAAAAACTGTTTTTT
CDR3 protein: CASSLGRGRNEKLFF

J gene: TRBJ1-6
D gene: -
clone size: few
V gene: TRBV5-4
CDR3 DNA: TGTGCCAGCAGCTTGGCCGATGGGGGACCGGATTCACCCCTCCACTTT
CDR3 protein: CASSLADGGPDSPLHF

J gene: TRBJ2-5
D gene: TRBD2
clone size: -
V gene: TRBV11-3
CDR3 DNA: TGTGCCAGCAGCTCCATCGGACTAGCGGGGGGCAAAGAGACCCAGTACTTC
CDR3 protein: CASSSIGLAGGKETQYF

J gene: TRBJ1-5
D gene: -
clone size: -
V gene: TRBV15
CDR3 DNA: TGTGCCACCAGCAGAGATCCAGGGATCAATCAGCCCCAGCATTTT
CDR3 protein: CATSRDPGINQPQHF

J gene: TRBJ2-5
D gene: TRBD2
clone size: -
V gene: TRBV5-1
CDR3 DNA: TGCGCCAGCAGCTTGGTAGCGGGGACACAAGAGACCCAGTACTTC
CDR3 protein: CASSLVAGTQETQYF

J gene: TRBJ1-2
D gene: -
clone size: -
V gene: TRBV5-8
CDR3 DNA: TGTGCCAGCAGCTTGGGGGGGCGCGATGGCTACACCTTC
CDR3 protein: CASSLGGRDGYTF

J gene: TRBJ2-5
D gene: -
clone size: -
V gene: TRBV4-3
CDR3 DNA: TGCGCCAGCAGCCAAGAACGGGACACCCTCCAAGAGACCCAGTACTTC
CDR3 protein: CASSQERDTLQETQYF

J gene: TRBJ2-5
D gene: -
clone size: -
V gene: TRBV5-1
CDR3 DNA: TGCGCCAGCAGCTTAGGGCAAGAGACCCAGTACTTC
CDR3 protein: CASSLGQETQYF

J gene: TRBJ1-3
D gene: -
clone size: -
V gene: TRBV7-9
CDR3 DNA: TGTGCCAGCAGCACCCCGTTGGTCGGAAACACCATATATTTT
CDR3 protein: CASSTPLVGNTIYF

J gene: TRBJ1-1
D gene: -
clone size: -
V gene: TRBV28
CDR3 DNA: TGTGCCAGCAGTTTACACCCCCAGGGGAACACTGAAGCTTTCTTT
CDR3 protein: CASSLHPQGNTEAFF

J gene: TRBJ2-7
D gene: -
clone size: -
V gene: TRBV6-5
CDR3 DNA: TGTGCCAGCAGTTACCAGCTCTACGAGCAGTACTTC
CDR3 protein: CASSYQLYEQYF

J gene: TRBJ2-2
D gene: -
clone size: -
V gene: TRBV5-4
CDR3 DNA: TGTGCCAGCAGTAACCCGGGACGGAGCACCGGGGAGCTGTTTTTT
CDR3 protein: CASSNPGRSTGELFF

J gene: TRBJ1-1
D gene: -
clone size: -
V gene: TRBV6-1
CDR3 DNA: TGTGCCAGCAGGCGGGACCGGGCCCCGGGACTGAGAGCTTTCTTT
CDR3 protein: CASRRDRAPGLRAFF

J gene: TRBJ1-2
D gene: -
clone size: -
V gene: TRBV7-2
CDR3 DNA: TGTGCCAGCACCCACTCCCCGGGGGCAACAGGCGGCTACACCTTC
CDR3 protein: CASTHSPGATGGYTF

J gene: TRBJ2-3
D gene: TRBD2
clone size: -
V gene: TRBV9
CDR3 DNA: TGTGCCAGCAGCCCCCGACTAGCGGGGTTCACAGATACGCAGTATTTT
CDR3 protein: CASSPRLAGFTDTQYF

J gene: TRBJ2-7
D gene: -
clone size: -
V gene: TRBV10-3
CDR3 DNA: TGTGCCATCAGTGAGCCCCCCGGGACTCCTTACTACGAGCAGTACTTC
CDR3 protein: CAISEPPGTPYYEQYF

J gene: TRBJ2-3
D gene: -
clone size: -
V gene: TRBV9
CDR3 DNA: TGTGCCAGCAGCGTAGCCGGATTCTCCACAGATACGCAGTATTTT
CDR3 protein: CASSVAGFSTDTQYF

J gene: TRBJ1-3
D gene: -
clone size: -
V gene: TRBV9
CDR3 DNA: TGTGCCAGCAGCGTATCGGGGGGCTTTGGAAACACCATATATTTT
CDR3 protein: CASSVSGGFGNTIYF

J gene: TRBJ1-4
D gene: -
clone size: -
V gene: TRBV30
CDR3 DNA: TGTGCCTGGACGGGGTGGGGTAATGAAAAACTGTTTTTT
CDR3 protein: CAWTGWGNEKLFF

J gene: TRBJ2-7
D gene: -
clone size: -
V gene: TRBV19
CDR3 DNA: TGTGCCAGTAGTCCAAGGGCGGGGAGCTCCTACGAGCAGTACTTC
CDR3 protein: CASSPRAGSSYEQYF

J gene: TRBJ2-7
D gene: TRBD1
clone size: -
V gene: TRBV2
CDR3 DNA: TGTGCCAGCAGTGCCTGGACAGGGAAAAGCTACGAGCAGTACTTC
CDR3 protein: CASSAWTGKSYEQYF

J gene: TRBJ1-3
D gene: TRBD1
clone size: -
V gene: TRBV28
CDR3 DNA: TGTGCCAGCAGTTTAGTGGGGGACAGCCCCTCTGGAAACACCATATATTTT
CDR3 protein: CASSLVGDSPSGNTIYF

J gene: TRBJ2-2
D gene: TRBD1
clone size: -
V gene: TRBV6-6
CDR3 DNA: TGTGCCAGCAGCCCCTGGGACAGAGGCACCGGGGAGCTGTTTTTT
CDR3 protein: CASSPWDRGTGELFF

J gene: TRBJ2-7
D gene: TRBD2
clone size: -
V gene: TRBV10-3
CDR3 DNA: TGTGCCATCAGTGAGAGGGAGACTAGCCGTACCTACGAGCAGTACTTC
CDR3 protein: CAISERETSRTYEQYF

J gene: TRBJ2-7
D gene: -
clone size: -
V gene: TRBV28
CDR3 DNA: TGTGCCACCGCCACCCTCTATGAGCAGTACTTC
CDR3 protein: CATATLYEQYF

J gene: TRBJ1-3
D gene: TRBD1
clone size: -
V gene: TRBV30
CDR3 DNA: TGTGCCTGGTCCACAGGGGGCACTGGAAACACCATATATTTT
CDR3 protein: CAWSTGGTGNTIYF

J gene: TRBJ1-1
D gene: -
clone size: -
V gene: TRBV10-3
CDR3 DNA: TGTGCCATCAGTGAAGGAGATATGAACACTGAAGCTTTCTTT
CDR3 protein: CAISEGDMNTEAFF

J gene: TRBJ2-3
D gene: -
clone size: once
V gene: TRBV7-9
CDR3 DNA: TGTGCCAGCAGCTCTACCCCGGGCCAGACAGCTATATCAGATACGCAGTATTTT
CDR3 protein: CASSSTPGQTAISDTQYF

J gene: TRBJ2-7
D gene: -
clone size: once
V gene: TRBV2
CDR3 DNA: TGTGCCAGCGAAGGGAAGCACGAGCAGTACTTC
CDR3 protein: CASEGKHEQYF

J gene: TRBJ2-7
D gene: TRBD1
clone size: -
V gene: TRBV4-3
CDR3 DNA: TGCGCCAGCAGCCGGGGACAGGGCTACGAGCAGTACTTC
CDR3 protein: CASSRGQGYEQYF

J gene: TRBJ1-3
D gene: -
clone size: -
V gene: TRBV27
CDR3 DNA: TGTGCCAGCAGTCCCTTTACCTCTGGAAACACCATATATTTT
CDR3 protein: CASSPFTSGNTIYF

J gene: TRBJ1-1
D gene: -
clone size: -
V gene: TRBV29-1
CDR3 DNA: TGCAGCGCCCTGGGGCGGATGAACACTGAAGCTTTCTTT
CDR3 protein: CSALGRMNTEAFF

J gene: TRBJ1-3
D gene: -
clone size: once
V gene: TRBV7-3
CDR3 DNA: TGTGCCAGCAGCCCGGACAGTAGGAGCACCATATATTTT
CDR3 protein: CASSPDSRSTIYF

J gene: TRBJ1-2
D gene: -
clone size: -
V gene: TRBV18
CDR3 DNA: TGTGCCAGCTCACCACGGGGGCTTGACTATGGCTACACCTTC
CDR3 protein: CASSPRGLDYGYTF

J gene: TRBJ1-5
D gene: -
clone size: few
V gene: TRBV7-3
CDR3 DNA: TGTGCCAGCAGCTCGTATGGGGAGCCCCAGCATTTT
CDR3 protein: CASSSYGEPQHF